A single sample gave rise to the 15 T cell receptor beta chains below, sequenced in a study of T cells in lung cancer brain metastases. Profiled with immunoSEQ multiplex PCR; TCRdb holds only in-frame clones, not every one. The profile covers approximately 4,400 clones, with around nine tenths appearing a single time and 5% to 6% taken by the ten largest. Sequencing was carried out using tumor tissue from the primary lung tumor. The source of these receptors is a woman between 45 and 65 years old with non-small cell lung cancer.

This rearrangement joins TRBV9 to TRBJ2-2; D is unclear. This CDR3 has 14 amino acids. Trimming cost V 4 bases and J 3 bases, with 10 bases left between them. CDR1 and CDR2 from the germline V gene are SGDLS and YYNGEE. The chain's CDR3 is CASSSLGYTGELFF. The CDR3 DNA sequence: TGTGCCAGCAGCTCCTTGGGTTACACCGGGGAGCTGTTTTTT.

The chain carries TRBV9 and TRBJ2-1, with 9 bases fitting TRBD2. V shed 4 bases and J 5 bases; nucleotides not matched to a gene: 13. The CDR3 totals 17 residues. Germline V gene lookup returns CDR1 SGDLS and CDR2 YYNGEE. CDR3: CASSPGWVAGDHNEQFF. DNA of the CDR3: TGTGCCAGCAGCCCCGGCTGGGTAGCGGGAGATCACAATGAGCAGTTCTTC.

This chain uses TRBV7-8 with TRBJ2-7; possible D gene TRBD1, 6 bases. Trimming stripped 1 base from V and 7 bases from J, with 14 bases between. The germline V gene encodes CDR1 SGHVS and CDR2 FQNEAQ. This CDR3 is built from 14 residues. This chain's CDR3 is CASSLVTGMEEQYF. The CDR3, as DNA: TGTGCCAGCAGCTTAGTGACAGGTATGGAGGAGCAGTACTTC.

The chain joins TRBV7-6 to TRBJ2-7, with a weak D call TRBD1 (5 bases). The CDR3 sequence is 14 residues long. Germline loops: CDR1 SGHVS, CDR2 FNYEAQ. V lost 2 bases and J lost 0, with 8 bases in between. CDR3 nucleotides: TGTGCCAGCAGCTTACAACAGGCCTCCTACGAGCAGTACTTC. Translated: CASSLQQASYEQYF.

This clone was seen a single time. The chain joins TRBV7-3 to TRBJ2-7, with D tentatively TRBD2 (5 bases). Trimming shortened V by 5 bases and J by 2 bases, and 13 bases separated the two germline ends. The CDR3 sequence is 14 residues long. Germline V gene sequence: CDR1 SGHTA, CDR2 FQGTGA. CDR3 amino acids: CASSQLSGPYEQYF. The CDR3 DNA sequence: TGTGCCAGCAGCCAACTAAGCGGACCCTACGAGCAGTACTTC.

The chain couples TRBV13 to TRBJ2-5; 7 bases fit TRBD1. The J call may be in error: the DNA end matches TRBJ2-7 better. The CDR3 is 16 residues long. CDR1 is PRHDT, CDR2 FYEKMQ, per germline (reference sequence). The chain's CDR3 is CASSLARTGLPYEQYF. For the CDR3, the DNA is TGTGCCAGCAGCTTAGCCCGGACAGGCCTCCCCTACGAGCAGTACTTC.

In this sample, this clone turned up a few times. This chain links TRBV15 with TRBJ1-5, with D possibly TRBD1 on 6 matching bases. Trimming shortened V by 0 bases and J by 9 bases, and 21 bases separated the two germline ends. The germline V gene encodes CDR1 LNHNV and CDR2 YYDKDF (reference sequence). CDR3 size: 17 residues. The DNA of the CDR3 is TGTGCCACCAGCAGAGACATAAGGACAGCGGATCATCCGCCCCAGCATTTT. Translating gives CATSRDIRTADHPPQHF.

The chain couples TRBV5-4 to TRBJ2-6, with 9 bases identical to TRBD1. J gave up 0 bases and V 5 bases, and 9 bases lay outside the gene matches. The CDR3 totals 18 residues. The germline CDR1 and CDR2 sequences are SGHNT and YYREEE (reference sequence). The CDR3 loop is CASSPGDRAGSGANVLTF. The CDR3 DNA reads TGTGCCAGCAGTCCAGGGGACAGGGCTGGCTCTGGGGCCAACGTCCTGACTTTC.

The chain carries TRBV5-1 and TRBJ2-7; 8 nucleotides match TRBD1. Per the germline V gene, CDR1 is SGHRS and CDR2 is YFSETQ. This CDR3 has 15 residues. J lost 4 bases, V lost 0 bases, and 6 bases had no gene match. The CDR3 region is CASSLDSGGKYEQYF. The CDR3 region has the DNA TGCGCCAGCAGCTTGGACTCAGGGGGCAAGTACGAGCAGTACTTC.

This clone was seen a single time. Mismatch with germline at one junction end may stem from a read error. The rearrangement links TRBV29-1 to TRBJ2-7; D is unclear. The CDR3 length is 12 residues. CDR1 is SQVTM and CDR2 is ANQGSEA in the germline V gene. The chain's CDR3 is CSVESPSYEQYF. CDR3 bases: TGCAGCGTTGAATCTCCCAGCTACGAGCAATACTTC.

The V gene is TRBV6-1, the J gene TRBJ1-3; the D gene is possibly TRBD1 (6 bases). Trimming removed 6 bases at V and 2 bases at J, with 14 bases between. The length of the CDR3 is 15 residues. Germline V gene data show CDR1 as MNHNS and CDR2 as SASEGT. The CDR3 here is CASSPARDTGNTIYF. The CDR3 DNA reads TGTGCCAGCAGCCCAGCTAGGGACACTGGAAACACCATATATTTT.

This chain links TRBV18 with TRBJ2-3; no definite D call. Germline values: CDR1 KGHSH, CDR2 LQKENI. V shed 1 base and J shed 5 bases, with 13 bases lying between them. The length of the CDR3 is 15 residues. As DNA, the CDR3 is TGTGCCAGCTCACCACGTCTGGCCCGAGGAGATACGCAGTATTTT. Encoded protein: CASSPRLARGDTQYF. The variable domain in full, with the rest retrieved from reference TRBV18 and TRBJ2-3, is NAGVMQNPRHLVRRRGQEARLRCSPMKGHSHVYWYRQLPEEGLKFMVYLQKENIIDESGMPKERFSAEFPKEGPSILRIQQVVRGDSAAYFCASSPRLARGDTQYFGPGTRLTVL.

CDR3 coding DNA: TGTGCCAGCAGCGGGACTACTCTCTACGAGCAGTACTTC. As protein: CASSGTTLYEQYF. V is TRBV2 and J is TRBJ2-7; 7 bases are shared with TRBD2. V was clipped by 6 bases and J by 3 bases; unmatched bases: 5. The CDR3 spans 13 residues. Germline assignment: CDR1 SNHLY and CDR2 FYNNEI.

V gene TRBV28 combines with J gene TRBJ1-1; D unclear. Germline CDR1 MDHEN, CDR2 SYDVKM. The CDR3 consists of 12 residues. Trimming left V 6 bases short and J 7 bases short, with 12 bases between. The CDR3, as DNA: TGTGCCAGCAGCTCCGGAACAAGTGAAGCTTTCTTT. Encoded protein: CASSSGTSEAFF.

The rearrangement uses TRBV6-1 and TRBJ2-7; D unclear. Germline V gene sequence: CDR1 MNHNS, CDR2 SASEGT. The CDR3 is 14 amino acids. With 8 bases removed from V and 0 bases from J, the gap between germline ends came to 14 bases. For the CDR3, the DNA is TGTGCCAGCTCCCCCGGGCCTAGCTCCTACGAGCAGTACTTC. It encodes CASSPGPSSYEQYF.